This TCR beta chain was observed in a study of blood T cell repertoires in COVID-19. Study-wide background: In each case, the material was cDNA or gDNA derived from T cells, B-cell-depleted T cells, or PBMCs.

Sequenced by immunoSEQ multiplex PCR; TCRdb stores in-frame clones only, minus some. The sample has about 410,000 clones; 89% are singletons. The sequence was collected from a woman aged 40 to 55 with COVID-19, enrolled during active disease. Sequenced material: peripheral blood.

CDR3 protein: CASSLTAGQGGEKLFF. DNA of the CDR3: TGTGCCAGCAGCTTAACAGCGGGACAGGGTGGGGAAAAACTGTTTTTT. The chain is built from TRBV7-9 and TRBJ1-4; TRBD1 aligns across 9 bases. Germline CDR1 and CDR2: SEHNR and FQNEAQ (reference sequence). The CDR3 runs to 16 residues. With 2 bases clipped from V and 8 bases from J, the junction kept 9 bases outside the gene matches.